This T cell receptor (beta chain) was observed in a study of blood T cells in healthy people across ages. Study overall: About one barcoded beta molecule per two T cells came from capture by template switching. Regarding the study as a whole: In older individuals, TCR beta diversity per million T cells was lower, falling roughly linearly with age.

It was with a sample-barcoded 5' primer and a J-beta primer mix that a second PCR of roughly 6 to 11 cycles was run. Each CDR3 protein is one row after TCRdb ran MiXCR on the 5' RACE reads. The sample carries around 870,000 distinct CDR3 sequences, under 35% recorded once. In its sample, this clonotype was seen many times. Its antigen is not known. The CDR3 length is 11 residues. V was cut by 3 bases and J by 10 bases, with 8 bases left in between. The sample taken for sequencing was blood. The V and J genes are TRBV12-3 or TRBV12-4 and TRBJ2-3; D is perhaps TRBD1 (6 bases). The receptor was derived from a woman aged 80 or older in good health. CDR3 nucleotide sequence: TGTGCCAGCAGTTTGGGGGCCCCGCAGTATTTT. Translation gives CASSLGAPQYF.